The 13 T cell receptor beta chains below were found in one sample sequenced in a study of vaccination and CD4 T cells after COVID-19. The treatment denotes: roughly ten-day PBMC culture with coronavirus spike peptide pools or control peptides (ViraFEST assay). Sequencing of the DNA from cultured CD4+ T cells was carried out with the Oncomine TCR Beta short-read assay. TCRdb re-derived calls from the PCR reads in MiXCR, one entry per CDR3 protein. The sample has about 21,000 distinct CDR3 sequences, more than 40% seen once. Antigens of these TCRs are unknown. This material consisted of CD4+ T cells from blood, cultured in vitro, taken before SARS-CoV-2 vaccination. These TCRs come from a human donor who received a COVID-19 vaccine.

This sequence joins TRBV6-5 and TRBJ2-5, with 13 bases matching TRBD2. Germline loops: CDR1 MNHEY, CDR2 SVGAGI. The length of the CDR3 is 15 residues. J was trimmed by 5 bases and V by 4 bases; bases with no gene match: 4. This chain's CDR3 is CASSSGLAGRETQYF. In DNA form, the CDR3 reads TGTGCCAGCAGTTCGGGACTAGCGGGGAGGGAGACCCAGTACTTC.

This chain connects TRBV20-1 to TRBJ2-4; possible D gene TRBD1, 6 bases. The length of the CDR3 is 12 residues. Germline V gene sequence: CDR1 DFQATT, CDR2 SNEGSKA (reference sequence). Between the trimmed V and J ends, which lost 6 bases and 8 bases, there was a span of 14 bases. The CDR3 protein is CSATTGSDIQYF. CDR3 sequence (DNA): TGCAGTGCCACAACAGGGAGCGACATTCAGTACTTC.

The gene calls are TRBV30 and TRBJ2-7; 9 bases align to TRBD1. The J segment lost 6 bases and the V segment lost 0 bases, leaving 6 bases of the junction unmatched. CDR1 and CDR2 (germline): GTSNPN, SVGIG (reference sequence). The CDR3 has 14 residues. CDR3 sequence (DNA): TGTGCCTGGAGTGTCCGGACAGGGGTGTTCGAGCAGTACTTC. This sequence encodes CAWSVRTGVFEQYF.

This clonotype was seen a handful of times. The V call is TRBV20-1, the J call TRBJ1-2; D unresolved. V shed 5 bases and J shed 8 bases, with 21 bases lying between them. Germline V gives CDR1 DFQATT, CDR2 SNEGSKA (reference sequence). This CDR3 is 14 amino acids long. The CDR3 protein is CSASSFGIGLGYTF. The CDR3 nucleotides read TGCAGTGCTTCAAGTTTCGGTATTGGGCTAGGCTACACCTTC.

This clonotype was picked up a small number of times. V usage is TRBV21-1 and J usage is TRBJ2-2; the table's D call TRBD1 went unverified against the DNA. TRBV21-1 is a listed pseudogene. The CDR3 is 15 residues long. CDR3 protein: CASSKEDSRFGELFF. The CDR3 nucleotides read TGTGCCAGCAGCAAAGAGGACAGTAGATTCGGGGAGCTGTTTTTT.

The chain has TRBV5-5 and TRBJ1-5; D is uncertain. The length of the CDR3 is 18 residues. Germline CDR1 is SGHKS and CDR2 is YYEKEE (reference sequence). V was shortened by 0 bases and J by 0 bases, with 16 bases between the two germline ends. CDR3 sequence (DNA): TGTGCCAGCAGCTTGGGCCCTAGTGGCCCCGATAGCAATCAGCCCCAGCATTTT. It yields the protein CASSLGPSGPDSNQPQHF.

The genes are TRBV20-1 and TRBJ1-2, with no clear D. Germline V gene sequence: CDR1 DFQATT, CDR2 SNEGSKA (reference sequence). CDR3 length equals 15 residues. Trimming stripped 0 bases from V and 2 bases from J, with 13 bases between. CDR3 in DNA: TGCAGTGCTAGAGATGAATCCCGGTTCAACTATGGCTACACCTTC. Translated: CSARDESRFNYGYTF.

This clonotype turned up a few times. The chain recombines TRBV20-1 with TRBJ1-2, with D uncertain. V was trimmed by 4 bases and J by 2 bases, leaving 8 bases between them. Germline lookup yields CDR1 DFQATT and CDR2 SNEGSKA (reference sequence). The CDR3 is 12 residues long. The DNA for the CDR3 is TGCAGTGCTACGACGGCGAACTATGGCTACACCTTC. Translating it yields CSATTANYGYTF.

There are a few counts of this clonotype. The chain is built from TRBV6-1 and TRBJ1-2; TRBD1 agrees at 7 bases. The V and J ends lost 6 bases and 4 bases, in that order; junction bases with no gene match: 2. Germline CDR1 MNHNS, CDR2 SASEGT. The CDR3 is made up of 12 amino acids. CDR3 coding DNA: TGTGCCAGCAGAAGACAGGGCTATGGCTACACCTTC. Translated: CASRRQGYGYTF.

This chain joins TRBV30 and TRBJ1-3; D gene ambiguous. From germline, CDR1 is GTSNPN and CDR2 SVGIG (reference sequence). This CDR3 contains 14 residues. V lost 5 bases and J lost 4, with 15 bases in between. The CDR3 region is CAWVPRWGGNTIYF. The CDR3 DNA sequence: TGTGCCTGGGTCCCCCGCTGGGGAGGAAACACCATATATTTT.

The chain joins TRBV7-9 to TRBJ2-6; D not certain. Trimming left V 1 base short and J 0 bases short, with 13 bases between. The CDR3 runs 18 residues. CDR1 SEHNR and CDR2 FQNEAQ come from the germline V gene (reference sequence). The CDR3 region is CASSLVRGRTSGANVLTF. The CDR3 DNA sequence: TGTGCCAGCAGCTTAGTTCGTGGTCGCACCTCTGGGGCCAACGTCCTGACTTTC.

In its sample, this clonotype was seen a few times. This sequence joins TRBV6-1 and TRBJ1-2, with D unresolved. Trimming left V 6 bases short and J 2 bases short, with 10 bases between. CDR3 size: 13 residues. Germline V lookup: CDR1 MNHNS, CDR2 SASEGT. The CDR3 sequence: CASSADINYGYTF. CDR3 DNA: TGTGCCAGCAGCGCCGACATCAACTATGGCTACACCTTC.

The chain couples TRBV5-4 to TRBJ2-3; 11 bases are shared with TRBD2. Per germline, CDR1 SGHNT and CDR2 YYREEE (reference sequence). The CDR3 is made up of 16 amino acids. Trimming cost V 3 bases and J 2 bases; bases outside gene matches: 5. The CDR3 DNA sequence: TGTGCCAGCAGCTACGAGGGACTAGCGGACACAGATACGCAGTATTTT. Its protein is CASSYEGLADTDTQYF.